The 12 T cell receptor beta chains reported below all come from one sample, sequenced in a study of early T cells in non-severe SARS-CoV-2 infection. One entry per CDR3 protein, called by TCRdb with MiXCR from the 5' RACE reads. The table shows tens of thousands of distinct CDR3 sequences, with roughly 4.2% occurring only once. Sequenced: whole blood. These receptors originate from an adult who was a healthcare worker with PCR-confirmed SARS-CoV-2 infection or an uninfected control (not recorded which).

This clonotype is deemed medium-sized. This chain links TRBV29-1 with TRBJ2-5; perhaps TRBD1 as D (6 bases). The germline V and J ends were trimmed by 4 bases and 5 bases, with 14 bases remaining between them. Germline V CDR1 and CDR2: SQVTM, ANQGSEA. This CDR3 is 13 amino acids long. The CDR3: CSVVGKQGETQYF. DNA of the CDR3: TGCAGCGTTGTTGGGAAGCAGGGGGAGACCCAGTACTTC.

In its sample, this clonotype was seen many times. J is TRBJ2-5 and V is TRBV10-1; unclear D gene. Germline V gene data show CDR1 as WNHNN and CDR2 as SYGVQD (reference sequence). Between the trimmed V and J ends, which lost 3 bases and 1 base, there was a span of 6 bases. The CDR3 covers 13 residues. Here the CDR3 reads CASSERIQETQYF. CDR3 sequence (DNA): TGCGCCAGCAGTGAACGGATCCAAGAGACCCAGTACTTC.

There are many counts of this clonotype. This rearrangement joins TRBV5-4 to TRBJ2-5; unclear D gene. Germline CDR1 and CDR2: SGHNT and YYREEE (reference sequence). V gave up 0 bases and J gave up 1 base, with 4 bases separating them. This CDR3 comprises 13 residues. The CDR3 is CASSLALQETQYF. The CDR3, as DNA: TGTGCCAGCAGCTTGGCTCTCCAAGAGACCCAGTACTTC.

Many counts were recorded for this clonotype. J is TRBJ1-1 and V is TRBV20-1, with D uncertain. The ends were cut back, 6 bases at V and 5 bases at J, with 7 bases in the middle. The CDR3 is made up of 10 amino acids. Germline V gene sequence: CDR1 DFQATT, CDR2 SNEGSKA (reference sequence). As DNA, the CDR3 is TGCAGTGCCGGTGGGACTGAAGCTTTCTTT. This codes for CSAGGTEAFF.

This clonotype showed up many times. V usage is TRBV5-6 and J usage is TRBJ2-1, with a weak D call TRBD1 (5 bases). V dropped 5 bases and J dropped 6 bases, with 9 bases sitting between them. This CDR3 is built from 12 residues. In germline, CDR1 is SGHDT, CDR2 YYEEEE. The DNA for the CDR3 is TGTGCCAGCAGTCCAGGGTCCAATGAGCAGTTCTTC. Amino acids: CASSPGSNEQFF.

This clonotype has more than one count but fewer than ten. The V call is TRBV29-1, the J call TRBJ2-3; D is ambiguous. Between the trimmed V and J ends, which lost 4 bases and 2 bases, there was a span of 1 base. This CDR3 contains 10 residues. Per the germline V gene, CDR1 is SQVTM and CDR2 is ANQGSEA. The CDR3 DNA reads TGCAGCGTTGCCACAGATACGCAGTATTTT. Amino acids: CSVATDTQYF.

This clonotype was counted ten times or more. The gene calls are TRBV5-6 and TRBJ1-6; D not certain. The CDR3 loop spans 12 amino acids. V lost 0 bases, J lost 10 bases, and 5 bases lay in between. Per the germline V gene, CDR1 is SGHDT and CDR2 is YYEEEE. The CDR3 region has the DNA TGTGCCAGCAGCTTGGTATCCTCACCCCTCCACTTT. Translated, it gives CASSLVSSPLHF.

CDR3 DNA sequence: TGTGCCAGCAGCACGGGACTAGCGGGGGGGAAAGAGACCCAGTACTTC. Translated: CASSTGLAGGKETQYF. The chain recombines TRBV11-2 with TRBJ2-5, with 16 bases aligning to TRBD2. V lost 5 bases and J lost 3; bases outside the gene matches: 3. CDR3 length: 16 residues. The germline CDR1 and CDR2 sequences are SGHAT and FQNNGV.

This clonotype has a count of ten or more. The chain is built from TRBV7-2 and TRBJ1-1; D is unresolved. The germline gives CDR1 SGHTA, CDR2 FQGNSA. V lost 5 bases, J lost 6 bases, and 19 bases lay in between. The CDR3 is 15 residues long. CDR3 in DNA: TGTGCCAGCAGCCCTAGTGTGTACCCCAACGCTGAAGCTTTCTTT. Protein sequence: CASSPSVYPNAEAFF.

This clonotype was seen many times. The CDR3 DNA is TGTGCCAGCAGTTTAGCGGGGACTAGCGGGGACACAGATACGCAGTATTTT. Translating gives CASSLAGTSGDTDTQYF. The chain links TRBV12-3 or TRBV12-4 to TRBJ2-3; 13 bases match TRBD2. CDR3 length: 17 residues. V lost 0 bases and J lost 2; bases outside the gene matches: 2.

Many counts were recorded for this clonotype. The genes are TRBV6-1 and TRBJ1-6; no firm D call. V was pared by 1 base and J by 13 bases, with 8 bases between. The CDR3 is 12 residues long. Germline V gives CDR1 MNHNS, CDR2 SASEGT. The CDR3 DNA is TGTGCCAGCAGTGAAGACCCATCCCCCCTCCACTTT. It is translated as CASSEDPSPLHF.

This clonotype was detected many times. The CDR3 DNA sequence: TGCAGTGCTAGAGATCCTCTACTAGCGGGGCGCTCCTACGAGCAGTACTTC. This encodes CSARDPLLAGRSYEQYF. V usage is TRBV20-1 and J usage is TRBJ2-7; TRBD2 agrees at 10 bases. The CDR3 is 17 residues long. The germline gives CDR1 DFQATT, CDR2 SNEGSKA (reference sequence). V was clipped by 0 bases and J by 0 bases; unmatched bases: 8.